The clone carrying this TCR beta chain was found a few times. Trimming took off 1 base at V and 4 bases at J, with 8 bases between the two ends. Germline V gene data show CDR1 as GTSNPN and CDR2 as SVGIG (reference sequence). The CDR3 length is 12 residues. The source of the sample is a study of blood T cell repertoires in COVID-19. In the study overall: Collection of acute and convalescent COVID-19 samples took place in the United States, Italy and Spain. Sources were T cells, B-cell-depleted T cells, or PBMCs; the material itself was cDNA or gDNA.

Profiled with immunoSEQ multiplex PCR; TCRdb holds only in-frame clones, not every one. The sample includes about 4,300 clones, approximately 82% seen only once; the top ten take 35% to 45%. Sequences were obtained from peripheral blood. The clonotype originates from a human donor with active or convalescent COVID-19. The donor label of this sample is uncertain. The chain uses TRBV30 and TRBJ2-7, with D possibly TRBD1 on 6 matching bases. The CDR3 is CAWSADRYEQYF. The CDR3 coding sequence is TGTGCCTGGAGTGCAGACAGGTACGAGCAGTACTTC.